This entry concerns a single T cell receptor beta chain. The antigen is unknown. With V trimmed by 2 bases and J by 2 bases, 2 bases remained unmatched. CDR3 length: 15 residues. The V gene's germline CDR1 is MNHNS and CDR2 SASEGT. Profiling relied on immunoSEQ multiplex PCR, and the TCRdb table lists in-frame clones only, not all of them. The profile shows more than 70,000 clones, 94% of them singletons. This sample is drawn from a study of cytomegalovirus exposure and HLA in healthy donors. Study results and limitations: The investigators catalogued 150 to 200 TCR beta chains as cytomegalovirus-associated. Published work reported that the classifier diagnosed cytomegalovirus status with high specificity and sensitivity.

This TCR was recovered from a woman between 18 and 29 years old in good health and CMV-seronegative. Sequencing was done on a sample of PBMCs. This chain joins TRBV6-1 and TRBJ2-1; 8 nucleotides line up with TRBD2. CDR3 amino acids: CASSETGGAYNEQFF. In nucleotides, the CDR3 is TGTGCCAGCAGTGAAACCGGGGGGGCCTACAATGAGCAGTTCTTC.